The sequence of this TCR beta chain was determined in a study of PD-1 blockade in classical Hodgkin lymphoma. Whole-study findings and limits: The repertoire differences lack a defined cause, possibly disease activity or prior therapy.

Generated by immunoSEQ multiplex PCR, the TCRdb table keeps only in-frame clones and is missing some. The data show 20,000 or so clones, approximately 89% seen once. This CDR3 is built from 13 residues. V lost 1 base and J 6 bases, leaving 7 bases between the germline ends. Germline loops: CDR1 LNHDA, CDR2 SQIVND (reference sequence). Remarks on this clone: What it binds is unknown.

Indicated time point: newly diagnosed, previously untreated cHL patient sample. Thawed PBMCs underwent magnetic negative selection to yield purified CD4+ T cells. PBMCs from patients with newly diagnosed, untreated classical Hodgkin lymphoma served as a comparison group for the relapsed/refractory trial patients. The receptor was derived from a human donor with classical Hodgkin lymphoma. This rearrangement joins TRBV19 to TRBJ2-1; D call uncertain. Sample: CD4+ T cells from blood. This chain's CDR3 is CASSIGGRNEQFF. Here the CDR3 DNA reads TGTGCCAGTAGTATAGGTGGCCGCAATGAGCAGTTCTTC.